This T cell receptor (beta chain) was captured in a study of blood T cell repertoires in COVID-19. About the study: Samples came from the United States, Italy and Spain, spanning acute and convalescent COVID-19. PBMCs, B-cell-depleted T cells, or T cells provided the cDNA or gDNA that made up the material.

Recovery meant two consecutive negative NP/OP PCR tests, professional clearance, or resolved symptoms. CDR3 length: 13 amino acids. J was trimmed by 1 base and V by 6 bases; bases with no gene match: 3. Germline CDR1 and CDR2: MGHDK and SYGVNS. Original handling: Using reference gene primer amplification, nucleated cell counts were estimated. Here immunoSEQ multiplex PCR was the method, and the copy in TCRdb shows in-frame clones only, minus some. That table supplies the V and J calls and clone size; D and trimming were determined from the DNA. The sample has 320,000 or so clones, 75% to 90% seen once.

The sequenced material came from PBMCs or T cells enriched from blood (not recorded which). V and J are TRBV25-1 and TRBJ2-7; TRBD1 agrees at 7 bases. This clonotype was obtained from a man aged 25 to 45 who had recovered from COVID-19. The CDR3 reads CASSRQGSYEQYF. The CDR3 DNA is TGTGCCAGCAGCCGACAGGGATCCTACGAGCAGTACTTC.